The present T cell receptor beta chain was sequenced within a study of memory CD4+ T cells and cytomegalovirus serostatus. Single viable CD3+CD4+CD8-CD45RO+ cells were sorted as the memory CD4+ T cells. Positive selection with CD4 microbeads enriched total CD4+ T cells. CDR1 SGHNT and CDR2 YYREEE come from the germline V gene (reference sequence). There are 13 residues in the CDR3. J gave up 5 bases and V 4 bases, and 2 bases lay outside the gene matches. Per the study methods: Out-of-frame sequences were removed, leaving a few million distinct TCRbeta sequences. Sequencing was performed with immunoSEQ multiplex PCR; in TCRdb, only in-frame clones are kept and a portion is missing. For V, J and clone size, that table is used; D and trimming come from the DNA. The repertoire has under 50,000 clones, approximately 81% of them found once; the top ten carry 0.9% to 1.5%.

Input material: memory CD4+ T cells from blood. The rearrangement links TRBV5-4 to TRBJ2-5; 10 bases map to TRBD1. The source of this sequence is an adult in good health and CMV-seropositive. For the CDR3, the DNA is TGTGCCAGCAGCGAGGGACAGGGGGAGACCCAGTACTTC. The encoded protein is CASSEGQGETQYF.